The 24 T cell receptor beta chains below were found in one sample sequenced in a study of cytomegalovirus exposure and HLA in healthy donors (dated by TCRdb to about 2017). Receptor amplification or capture employed the immunoSEQ multiplex PCR assay. A mixture of 60 forward primers for TCR Vbeta segments and 13 reverse primers for TCR Jbeta segments was used in the multiplex PCR. TCRdb provides this immuneACCESS table in a form limited to in-frame rearrangements. Some clones are lacking; in checked studies, under half of them reflect an unresolved V gene, and why the rest are absent is not known. This sample lists under 300,000 clones; 75% to 85% were detected once. Jointly, the top ten make up almost 8% of the sample. Material for sequencing was PBMCs. The receptors stem from a woman between 55 and 75 years old in good health and CMV-seropositive.

As to this clone: At one of its ends the junction is not consistent with the germline gene, which may arise from a read error. The V gene is TRBV5-1, the J gene TRBJ2-1; 9 bases match TRBD2. Germline CDR1 is SGHRS and CDR2 is YFSETQ. The CDR3 totals 14 residues. The CDR3 loop reads CASTLTSGYNEQFF. DNA for the CDR3: TGCGCCAGCACCTTGACTAGCGGTTACAATGAGCAGTTCTTC.

J is TRBJ2-2 and V is TRBV6-6, with TRBD2 identical over 11 bases. J was trimmed by 5 bases and V by 6 bases; bases with no gene match: 2. Germline lookup yields CDR1 MNHNY and CDR2 SVGAGI (reference sequence). CDR3 length: 14 residues. The CDR3 loop reads CASSLAGGTGELFF. For the CDR3, the DNA is TGTGCCAGCAGCCTAGCGGGAGGTACCGGGGAGCTGTTTTTT.

The chain joins TRBV4-2 to TRBJ2-1, with unresolved D. V was shortened by 0 bases and J by 0 bases, with 18 bases between the two germline ends. Germline lookup yields CDR1 LGHNA and CDR2 YNFKEQ. This CDR3 spans 19 amino acids. DNA of the CDR3: TGTGCCAGCAGCCAAGATGATTTACCGAGGTGGAGCTCCTACAATGAGCAGTTCTTC. This gives the protein CASSQDDLPRWSSYNEQFF.

The chain is built from TRBV29-1 and TRBJ2-7; no firm D call. Trimming left V 0 bases short and J 6 bases short, with 18 bases between. This CDR3 comprises 15 residues. CDR1 SQVTM and CDR2 ANQGSEA come from the germline V gene. The CDR3 nucleotides read TGCAGCGTTGAAGATCGAGGCGGATGGCCGGGCGAGCAGTACTTC. This gives the protein CSVEDRGGWPGEQYF.

The chain carries TRBV6-1 and TRBJ2-7; TRBD2 matches 10 bases. Trimming cost V 2 bases and J 6 bases; bases outside gene matches: 4. The CDR3 contains 14 residues. The germline gives CDR1 MNHNS, CDR2 SASEGT. CDR3 coding DNA: TGTGCCAGCAGTGAATCTAGCGGGAGTGTCGAGCAGTACTTC. It yields the protein CASSESSGSVEQYF.

The CDR3 DNA is TGCGCCAGCACGGCCAGGGAATCCAGTTGGGAGACCCAGTACTTC. Its translation is CASTARESSWETQYF. The V and J genes are TRBV5-1 and TRBJ2-5, with D perhaps matching TRBD1 (5 bases). Germline CDR1 and CDR2: SGHRS and YFSETQ. The CDR3 is made up of 15 amino acids. Trimming shortened V by 6 bases and J by 5 bases, and 20 bases separated the two germline ends. Together with reference TRBV5-1 and TRBJ2-5, the CDR3 gives the full variable domain: KAGVTQTPRYLIKTRGQQVTLSCSPISGHRSVSWYQQTPGQGLQFLFEYFSETQRNKGNFPGRFSGRQFSNSRSEMNVSTLELGDSALYLCASTARESSWETQYFGPGTRLLVL.

The CDR3 nucleotides read TGTGCCAGCAGACGGGGACAGGGGAGTTTCGGCTACACCTTC. Its translation: CASRRGQGSFGYTF. The chain is built from TRBV28 and TRBJ1-2, with 10 bases aligning to TRBD1. Losses at the gene ends were 6 bases for V and 8 bases for J; bases not matched to a gene: 9. The CDR3 totals 14 residues. Germline V gives CDR1 MDHEN, CDR2 SYDVKM.

The rearrangement uses TRBV4-1 and TRBJ2-3; 16 nucleotides align to TRBD2. Germline CDR1 reads MGHRA; CDR2 reads YSYEKL. CDR3 length: 19 amino acids. Losses at the gene ends were 3 bases for V and 2 bases for J; bases not matched to a gene: 8. The DNA of the CDR3 is TGCGCCAGCAGCCATCTCGGGACTAGCGGGAGGGCCCTCACAGATACGCAGTATTTT. This encodes CASSHLGTSGRALTDTQYF.

This chain links TRBV1 with TRBJ1-2. TRBV1 is tagged as a pseudogene. The CDR3 has 15 amino acids. The CDR3 reads CTSRFPRDLNYGYTF. In DNA, the CDR3 is TGCACCAGCAGATTTCCCCGGGACTTGAACTATGGCTACACCTTC.

This clone was picked up one time. This sequence joins TRBV5-4 and TRBJ1-1, with D perhaps matching TRBD1 (5 bases). The V gene lost 1 base and the J gene lost 4 bases, with 11 bases spanning the gap. The CDR3 is made up of 14 amino acids. Germline V gene data show CDR1 as SGHNT and CDR2 as YYREEE (reference sequence). The CDR3 region has the DNA TGTGCCAGCAGCTTGTCGGCGGGGACCACTGAAGCTTTCTTT. Its translation: CASSLSAGTTEAFF.

This chain links TRBV30 with TRBJ2-1, with 8 bases fitting TRBD2. V was clipped by 2 bases and J by 1 base; unmatched bases: 4. There are 15 residues in the CDR3. Germline CDR1 and CDR2: GTSNPN and SVGIG (reference sequence). The CDR3 DNA reads as TGTGCCTGGAGTTTCGGACTAGCTTCCTACAATGAGCAGTTCTTC. Protein sequence: CAWSFGLASYNEQFF.

This chain links TRBV6-4 with TRBJ1-1; TRBD1 is a possible D gene (5 bases). The germline V gene has CDR1 MRHNA and CDR2 SNTAGT. CDR3 length equals 14 residues. Between the trimmed V and J ends, which lost 6 bases and 1 base, there was a span of 12 bases. The CDR3 nucleotides read TGTGCCAGCAGGGCAGGGTGGAAGAACACTGAAGCTTTCTTT. Translated, it gives CASRAGWKNTEAFF.

The CDR3 spells CASSARQGRYQETQYF. CDR3 bases: TGTGCCAGCAGTGCACGACAGGGGCGATACCAAGAGACCCAGTACTTC. J is TRBJ2-5 and V is TRBV6-1; 8 bases line up with TRBD1. With 4 bases clipped from V and 0 bases from J, the junction kept 7 bases outside the gene matches. Per the germline V gene, CDR1 is MNHNS and CDR2 is SASEGT. The CDR3 has 16 residues.

This chain joins TRBV5-3 and TRBJ2-1; D is undetermined. TRBV5-3 is assigned to the ORF class and has an uncertain function. Trimming cost V 0 bases and J 9 bases, with 10 bases left between them. The CDR3 is 13 residues long. The CDR3 region has the DNA TGTGCCAGAAGCTTGGTATTCTGCGGTGAGCAGTTCTTC. This gives the protein CARSLVFCGEQFF.

The count of this clone is one. The V and J genes are TRBV28 and TRBJ2-4; D might be TRBD1 (6 bases). The V gene's germline CDR1 is MDHEN and CDR2 SYDVKM. V was shortened by 5 bases and J by 1 base, with 15 bases between the two germline ends. There are 16 residues in the CDR3. CDR3 sequence reads: CASSLPGQGAKNIQYF. CDR3 nucleotide sequence: TGTGCCAGCAGTCTCCCGGGGCAGGGGGCCAAAAACATTCAGTACTTC. Looking up the rest from reference TRBV28 and TRBJ2-4 gives the full variable domain: DVKVTQSSRYLVKRTGEKVFLECVQDMDHENMFWYRQDPGLGLRLIYFSYDVKMKEKGDIPEGYSVSREKKERFSLILESASTNQTSMYLCASSLPGQGAKNIQYFGAGTRLSVL.

This clone appeared many times. This rearrangement joins TRBV25-1 to TRBJ2-7; D is ambiguous. The CDR3 runs 13 residues. The germline CDR1 and CDR2 sequences are MGHDK and SYGVNS. The V end was cut by 5 bases, the J end by 3 bases, with 11 bases between. CDR3: CASSHGGFYEQYF. The CDR3 bases are TGTGCCAGCAGTCATGGCGGATTCTACGAGCAGTACTTC.

The CDR3 nucleotides read TGCGCCAGCAGTGCCGGGACTAGCGGGAGGAATGAGCAGTTCTTC. Protein sequence: CASSAGTSGRNEQFF. V gene TRBV10-1 combines with J gene TRBJ2-1; 15 nucleotides line up with TRBD2. The CDR3 is 15 amino acids. V trimming: 4 bases; J trimming: 7 bases; junction bases outside the gene matches: 2. Germline lookup yields CDR1 WNHNN and CDR2 SYGVQD (reference sequence).

The J gene is TRBJ2-5, the V gene TRBV2; 7 bases line up with TRBD1. The CDR3 loop spans 15 amino acids. CDR1 SNHLY and CDR2 FYNNEI come from the germline V gene. The ends lost 1 base at V and 5 bases at J; junction bases unmatched: 7. The CDR3 DNA reads TGTGCCAGCAGTGAAGGGGACAGATTGGTGGAGACCCAGTACTTC. This gives the protein CASSEGDRLVETQYF.

The rearrangement uses TRBV19 and TRBJ2-7; 9 nucleotides agree with TRBD2. V lost 3 bases to trimming and J lost 1 base; unmatched junction nucleotides: 4. Germline V gives CDR1 LNHDA, CDR2 SQIVND (reference sequence). The CDR3 runs 15 residues. This CDR3 is CASSIGSGSSYEQYF. In nucleotides, the CDR3 is TGTGCCAGTAGTATTGGTAGCGGGAGTTCCTACGAGCAGTACTTC.

In this sample, this clone turned up a few times. CDR3 coding DNA: TGTGCCAGCTTACGGACTAGCGCTAACAATGAGCAGTTCTTC. Protein sequence: CASLRTSANNEQFF. The rearrangement links TRBV7-2 to TRBJ2-1, with TRBD2 matching 9 bases. After removal of 8 bases from V and 5 bases from J, the junction contained 7 bases not matched to a gene. This CDR3 is 14 amino acids long. Germline V gene data show CDR1 as SGHTA and CDR2 as FQGNSA.

This clone occurred a few times. The CDR3 DNA sequence: TGTGCCAGCAGTTTAAACAGGGCCTACGAGCAGTACTTC. Translation: CASSLNRAYEQYF. This sequence joins TRBV28 and TRBJ2-7; D perhaps matches TRBD1 (6 bases). This CDR3 has 13 residues. The germline V and J ends were trimmed by 2 bases and 2 bases, with 7 bases remaining between them. Germline CDR1 is MDHEN and CDR2 is SYDVKM. Full variable domain (missing parts from reference TRBV28 and TRBJ2-7): DVKVTQSSRYLVKRTGEKVFLECVQDMDHENMFWYRQDPGLGLRLIYFSYDVKMKEKGDIPEGYSVSREKKERFSLILESASTNQTSMYLCASSLNRAYEQYFGPGTRLTVT.

V is TRBV5-1 and J is TRBJ2-3; D ambiguous. The CDR3 extends over 12 amino acids. V was cut by 0 bases and J by 4 bases, with 3 bases left in between. Germline assignment: CDR1 SGHRS and CDR2 YFSETQ. In nucleotides, the CDR3 is TGCGCCAGCAGCTTGGTCGCAGATACGCAGTATTTT. Protein sequence: CASSLVADTQYF.

This chain's CDR3 is CSVEVRGTEAFF. The CDR3 DNA follows: TGCAGCGTTGAGGTCAGGGGGACTGAAGCTTTCTTT. The gene calls are TRBV29-1 and TRBJ1-1; 7 positions match TRBD1. Germline loops: CDR1 SQVTM, CDR2 ANQGSEA. Trimming took 3 bases from V and 5 from J; bases not matched to a gene: 3. The CDR3 is 12 residues long.

The V gene is TRBV21-1, the J gene TRBJ2-5; TRBD2, the D gene given by the table, was not confirmed from the DNA. TRBV21-1 is a pseudogene locus. This CDR3 spans 15 amino acids. The CDR3 nucleotides read TGTGCCAGCAGATTCAGGGAGGACTATAAGGAGACCCAGTACTTC. Its translation: CASRFREDYKETQYF.